These T cell receptor beta chains were read from a single sample in a study of blood T cell repertoires in COVID-19. Clones were read by immunoSEQ multiplex PCR, and TCRdb kept only the in-frame ones, dropping some. The sample includes some 330,000 clones, roughly 90% of them seen just once. Material: peripheral blood. The receptors were sampled from a woman younger than 45 with COVID-19, enrolled during active disease. Each CDR3 is given with its conserved first and last residue. Fields, in order: clone size, V gene, D gene, J gene, CDR3 protein, CDR3 DNA. D genes are given only for firm matches. Some rows have no size entry. The others give once, few or many, or a class for an expanded clone.

.	TRBV19	.	TRBJ1-1	CASSREFQWSTEAFF	TGTGCCAGTAGTCGGGAGTTTCAGTGGAGCACTGAAGCTTTCTTT
.	TRBV18	.	TRBJ1-4	CASSKTAPTNEKLFF	TGTGCCAGCTCAAAAACAGCTCCAACTAATGAAAAACTGTTTTTT
.	TRBV7-9	TRBD2	TRBJ2-1	CASRSGGRNEQFF	TGTGCCAGCAGGAGCGGGGGGCGGAATGAGCAGTTCTTC
.	TRBV24-1	.	TRBJ2-4	CATNQDSLAKNIQYF	TGTGCCACCAATCAAGACAGCCTAGCCAAAAACATTCAGTACTTC
.	TRBV20-1	.	TRBJ2-5	CSAGIGGPQYF	TGCAGTGCCGGAATCGGAGGCCCCCAGTACTTC
.	TRBV5-1	.	TRBJ1-2	CASRTGELDGYTF	TGCGCCAGCAGGACGGGGGAGTTGGATGGCTACACCTTC
.	TRBV27	TRBD2	TRBJ2-5	CASSLWSSGGLGAYQETQYF	TGTGCCAGCAGTTTATGGTCTAGCGGGGGCTTAGGGGCCTACCAAGAGACCCAGTACTTC
.	TRBV28	TRBD1	TRBJ1-4	CASSLPGTGVGEKLFF	TGTGCCAGCAGTCTCCCCGGGACAGGGGTGGGAGAAAAACTGTTTTTT
.	TRBV4-2	TRBD1	TRBJ1-5	CASSQDGYRGHQPQHF	TGTGCCAGCAGCCAAGATGGTTACAGGGGCCATCAGCCCCAGCATTTT
.	TRBV11-3	.	TRBJ2-1	CASSWLQGNEQFF	TGTGCCAGCAGCTGGCTCCAGGGCAATGAGCAGTTCTTC
.	TRBV19	TRBD2	TRBJ2-2	CASSSSSGRTGELFF	TGTGCCAGTAGTTCGTCTAGCGGACGGACCGGGGAGCTGTTTTTT
.	TRBV29-1	.	TRBJ2-1	CSVTGRNEQFF	TGCAGCGTTACGGGGAGGAATGAGCAGTTCTTC
.	TRBV3-1/TRBV3-2	.	TRBJ2-1	CASSQGENLLDNEQFF	TGTGCCAGCAGCCAAGGGGAGAATCTTTTAGACAATGAGCAGTTCTTC
.	TRBV5-1	.	TRBJ2-3	CASSWEGTDTQYF	TGCGCCAGCAGCTGGGAGGGCACAGATACGCAGTATTTT
once	TRBV5-6	TRBD2	TRBJ2-7	CASTLAGASSSYEQYF	TGTGCCAGCACCCTAGCGGGGGCCTCGAGCTCCTACGAGCAGTACTTC
.	TRBV28	TRBD1	TRBJ1-6	CASSLYGQGVDSPLHF	TGTGCCAGCAGTTTATACGGACAGGGGGTTGATTCACCCCTCCACTTT
.	TRBV9	TRBD2	TRBJ2-7	CASSVGASGGFPEQYF	TGTGCCAGCAGCGTAGGAGCTAGCGGGGGGTTCCCCGAGCAGTACTTC
.	TRBV27	.	TRBJ1-2	CASSLGIGQIYGYTF	TGTGCCAGCAGTTTAGGGATTGGACAGATCTATGGCTACACCTTC
.	TRBV9	.	TRBJ1-5	CASGSGDVQPQHF	TGTGCCAGCGGGTCGGGGGACGTTCAGCCCCAGCATTTT
.	TRBV27	TRBD1	TRBJ1-2	CASSYRTGGGYGYTF	TGTGCCAGCAGTTACCGGACAGGGGGCGGCTATGGCTACACCTTC
once	TRBV11-3	.	TRBJ2-5	CASSLYSFEETQYF	TGTGCCAGCAGCTTATACTCTTTCGAAGAGACCCAGTACTTC
.	TRBV6-2/TRBV6-3	TRBD1	TRBJ2-1	CASSLRDSSYNEQFF	TGTGCCAGCAGCCTCCGGGACAGCTCCTACAATGAGCAGTTCTTC
.	TRBV6-2/TRBV6-3	TRBD2	TRBJ2-7	CASSQTSGASYEQYF	TGTGCCAGCAGTCAGACTAGCGGGGCCTCCTACGAGCAGTACTTC
.	TRBV5-4	TRBD1	TRBJ1-2	CASSFPGGTNYGYTF	TGTGCCAGCAGCTTCCCAGGGGGTACTAACTATGGCTACACCTTC
.	TRBV4-1	.	TRBJ1-2	CASNPQAGAGASYGYTF	TGCGCCAGCAACCCCCAGGCCGGGGCAGGGGCGTCCTATGGCTACACCTTC
.	TRBV2	TRBD2	TRBJ2-3	CASSAWTSGGAGTDTQYF	TGTGCCAGCAGTGCTTGGACTAGCGGGGGGGCCGGCACAGATACGCAGTATTTT
once	TRBV25-1	TRBD1	TRBJ1-3	CASSEIQGDTIYF	TGTGCCAGCAGTGAAATACAGGGGGACACCATATATTTT
.	TRBV21-1	.	TRBJ1-1	CASSKKYIGQLNTEAFF	TGTGCCAGCAGCAAAAAATATATAGGACAGCTGAACACTGAAGCTTTCTTT
.	TRBV20-1	TRBD1	TRBJ1-1	CSAGTVREAFF	TGCAGTGCAGGGACAGTCCGTGAAGCTTTCTTT
.	TRBV7-9	TRBD2	TRBJ2-5	CASSLWDYEETQYF	TGTGCCAGCAGCTTATGGGACTACGAAGAGACCCAGTACTTC
.	TRBV7-9	TRBD2	TRBJ2-5	CASTSSGGGASVETQYF	TGTGCCAGCACCTCGTCGGGCGGGGGGGCCAGTGTGGAGACCCAGTACTTC
.	TRBV27	TRBD2	TRBJ2-5	CASSSSTGGPETQYF	TGTGCCAGCAGCTCTTCCACGGGGGGGCCGGAGACCCAGTACTTC
.	TRBV6-6	.	TRBJ1-6	CASSYQSSGSPLHF	TGTGCCAGCAGTTACCAGAGCAGCGGCTCACCCCTCCACTTT
once	TRBV11-3	TRBD2	TRBJ2-5	CASSRLAGFGETQYF	TGTGCCAGCAGCCGTTTAGCGGGATTTGGGGAGACCCAGTACTTC
.	TRBV21-1	.	TRBJ1-3	CASSKDSGRISGNTIYF	TGTGCCAGCAGCAAAGATTCAGGTAGGATCTCTGGAAACACCATATATTTT
.	TRBV25-1	TRBD1	TRBJ2-5	CASSDTGVGHETQYF	TGTGCCAGCAGTGACACAGGGGTGGGTCACGAGACCCAGTACTTC
.	TRBV19	TRBD1	TRBJ1-5	CASSIAGQGRISNQPQHF	TGTGCCAGTAGTATAGCCGGACAGGGGAGGATAAGCAATCAGCCCCAGCATTTT